The TCR beta chain described here comes from a study of blood T cell repertoires in COVID-19 (dated by TCRdb to 2018 to 2020). In terms of the full investigation: Collaborator samples came from the United States, Italy and Spain and covered acute and convalescent phases of COVID-19. A freely available public database, intended as a resource for researchers studying the immune response to SARS-CoV-2, is where the repertoires were released. A de-identified subject ID, COVID-19 status, age in years and sex were almost always included in the sample metadata. Where available, HLA class I and class II types were obtained from metadata supplied by the sample provider rather than from assay-based typing. Deeply sampled blood TCRbeta repertoires from subjects exposed to, actively infected with, or recovered from COVID-19 were included in the dataset. Samples were obtained from the ongoing ImmuneRACE study (first 160 participants) and from 1,254 subjects provided by 6 global collaborators. The material from the prospective study consisted of cDNA or gDNA derived from T cells, B-cell-depleted T cells, or PBMCs.

Note on this clone: Its antigen is not yet known. No clone much larger than this one lies a single base away; base qualities are absent.

The collaborating institutions used their own protocols to collect whole blood in K2EDTA tubes. Collaborator samples were shipped for TCRbeta analysis as frozen whole blood, isolated PBMCs, or DNA extracted from either sample type. Points the paper makes about the study in general: The quantity of clinical and demographic metadata differed by source and by participant and was supplied without curation.

TCRbeta CDR3 regions were amplified from genomic DNA using the immunoSEQ Assay, a bias-controlled multiplex PCR. Per the authors' processing: The number of nucleated cells in each sample was estimated from the amplification of reference gene primers within the assay. To quantify the absolute abundance of each unique TCRbeta CDR3 rearrangement, sequence reads were collapsed and filtered. For each sample, productive Simpson clonality was calculated as the square root of Simpson's diversity index over productive rearrangements. TCRdb limited this immuneACCESS table to in-frame rearrangements with V and J called. A share of clones is missing; checked studies link under half to unresolved V genes, and the rest is unexplained. That table supplies the V and J calls and clone size; D and trimming were determined from the DNA. The table for this sample lists roughly 200,000 clones; 75% to 90% of them were counted only once. Around 30% of the sample lies in the top ten.

The germline V end is reduced by 4 bases and the J end by 3 bases; junction bases left unmatched: 3. According to the germline V gene, CDR1 reads MNHEY and CDR2 reads SVGAGI. From its cysteine to its phenylalanine, the CDR3 spans 15 amino acids. Only the CDR3 DNA is retained, 45 bases long and in frame from the first base. Rearrangement joined TRBV6-5 to TRBJ1-5; a stretch of 10 junction bases matches TRBD1. This receptor was identified in a man aged 40-49 years with acute or convalescent COVID-19. Sequencing used peripheral blood. The CDR3 in this case is CASSLGQGTNQPQHF. The sequence in DNA is TGTGCCAGCAGTTTGGGACAGGGGACCAATCAGCCCCAGCATTTT.